These T cell receptor beta chains were read from a single sample in a study of Graves' ophthalmopathy and Graves' hyperthyroidism. TCRdb processed the multiplex PCR reads anew with MiXCR; each CDR3 protein has one entry. Found here are 650,000 to 800,000 distinct CDR3 sequences, over 40% of them singletons; the top ten hold roughly 3%. The sequencing input was peripheral blood. These receptors were obtained from an adult man with Graves' ophthalmopathy. Each CDR3 is given with its conserved first and last residue. D genes are given only for firm matches. Clone size appears in some rows only: once, few, many, or a class for an expanded clone.

>TRBD1|TRBV27|TRBJ1-4|NA
TGTGCCAGCAGCCGGTGGACAGGGTCTGAAAAACTGTTTTTT
CASSRWTGSEKLFF
>NA|TRBV29-1|TRBJ1-6|NA
TGCAGCGCTACTCAAATAGAGACTCACCTCCACTTT
CSATQIETHLHF
>TRBD2|TRBV7-2|TRBJ2-7|many
TGTGCCAGCAGCACACTAGCGGGGGGGCCGGGGGAGCAGTACTTC
CASSTLAGGPGEQYF
>NA|TRBV2|TRBJ1-6|NA
TGTGCCAGCAGTGGGGTACAGGGTTATTCACCCCTCCACTTT
CASSGVQGYSPLHF
>NA|TRBV6-6|TRBJ1-3|many
TGTGCCAGCAGTTACGGGGGCGGAGGGGACACCATATATTTT
CASSYGGGGDTIYF
>NA|TRBV7-2|TRBJ1-5|NA
TGTGCCAGCAGCTATAACGGGGGGCGGGAGACCCAGCATTTT
CASSYNGGRETQHF
>NA|TRBV19|TRBJ1-1|NA
TGTGCCAGTAGTATCAGCGGGAGGTACACTGAAGCTTTCTTT
CASSISGRYTEAFF
>TRBD1|TRBV25-1|TRBJ2-7|NA
TGTGCCAGCAGCCACACAGGGGCGAGCTCCTACGAGCAGTACTTC
CASSHTGASSYEQYF
>NA|TRBV29-1|TRBJ2-2|many
TGCAGCGCCAGGGGCTCGACGAACACCGGGGAGCTGTTTTTT
CSARGSTNTGELFF
>TRBD1|TRBV29-1|TRBJ1-6|NA
TGCAGCGTTGAGGGGACAGGGGGTAATTCACCCCTCCACTTT
CSVEGTGGNSPLHF
>NA|TRBV20-1|TRBJ2-5|many
TGCAGTGCTAGAGACGGGCCCTACCAAGAGACCCAGTACTTC
CSARDGPYQETQYF
>TRBD1|TRBV29-1|TRBJ2-7|NA
TGCAGCGTTACAGGGGAAGCGTACGAGCAGTACTTC
CSVTGEAYEQYF
>TRBD2|TRBV11-1|TRBJ2-7|NA
TGTGCCAGCAGCTTATCGAGTAGCGGGGCCTACGAGCAGTACTTC
CASSLSSSGAYEQYF
>TRBD2|TRBV13|TRBJ2-2|NA
TGTGCCAGCAGCTTAGTGACAGCGGGAGTCACCGGGGAGCTGTTTTTT
CASSLVTAGVTGELFF
>TRBD1|TRBV11-3|TRBJ1-3|few
TGTGCCAGCAGCACCCGGACAGGAACCTTCTCTGGAAACACCATATATTTT
CASSTRTGTFSGNTIYF
>NA|TRBV7-9|TRBJ2-6|many
TGTGCCAGCAGTCGAGGGGGCTCTGGGGCCAACGTCCTGACTTTC
CASSRGGSGANVLTF